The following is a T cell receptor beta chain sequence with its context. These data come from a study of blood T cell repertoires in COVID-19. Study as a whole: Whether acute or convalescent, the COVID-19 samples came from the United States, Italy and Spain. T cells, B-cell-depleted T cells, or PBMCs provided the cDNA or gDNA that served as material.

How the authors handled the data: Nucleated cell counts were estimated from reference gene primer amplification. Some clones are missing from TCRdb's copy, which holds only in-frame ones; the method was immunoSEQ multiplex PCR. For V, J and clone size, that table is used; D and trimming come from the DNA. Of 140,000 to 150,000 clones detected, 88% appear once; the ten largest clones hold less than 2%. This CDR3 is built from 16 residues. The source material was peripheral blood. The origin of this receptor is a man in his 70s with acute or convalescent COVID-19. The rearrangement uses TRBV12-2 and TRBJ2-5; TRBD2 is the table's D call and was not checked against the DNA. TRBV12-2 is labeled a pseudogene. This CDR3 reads CASRSRPGLGEETQYF. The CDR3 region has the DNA TGTGCAAGTCGCTCAAGGCCGGGGTTGGGTGAAGAGACCCAGTACTTC.